The 28 T cell receptor beta chains presented below share a single source sample, sequenced in a study of sequential checkpoint blockade in melanoma. Generated by immunoSEQ multiplex PCR, the TCRdb table keeps only in-frame clones and is missing some. This sample yields about 20,000 clones, of which 82% are seen a single time; about 51% belongs to the top ten. Treatment noted: randomized to nivolumab then ipilimumab (arm A) or the reverse (arm B). This specimen was CD8+ T cells sorted from blood (inferred from file names), taken from a patient given nivolumab and ipilimumab in sequence. These TCRs come from a human donor with melanoma.

The gene calls are TRBV5-6 and TRBJ2-3; D ambiguous. Per the germline V gene, CDR1 is SGHDT and CDR2 is YYEEEE. The CDR3 sequence is 11 residues long. Trimming removed 8 bases from V and 4 bases from J, with 8 bases in between. For the CDR3, the DNA is TGTGCCAGTAAACATCCAGATACGCAGTATTTT. Its translation is CASKHPDTQYF. The whole variable domain, remainder taken from reference TRBV5-6 and TRBJ2-3, is DAGVTQSPTHLIKTRGQQVTLRCSPKSGHDTVSWYQQALGQGPQFIFQYYEEEERQRGNFPDRFSGHQFPNYSSELNVNALLLGDSALYLCASKHPDTQYFGPGTRLTVL.

A few counts support this clone. The chain couples TRBV13 to TRBJ2-3; D is uncertain. The germline gives CDR1 PRHDT, CDR2 FYEKMQ (reference sequence). Trimming pared 3 bases from V and 2 bases from J, leaving 3 bases between. This CDR3 region has 12 residues. CDR3 protein: CASSFSTDTQYF. The CDR3 DNA sequence: TGTGCCAGCAGCTTCTCCACAGATACGCAGTATTTT.

CDR3 nucleotide sequence: TGTGCCAGCAGCGCCGAGCGGGGAGAAGGCACAGATACGCAGTATTTT. It specifies CASSAERGEGTDTQYF. The chain combines TRBV7-9 with TRBJ2-3, with 7 bases identical to TRBD2. The V gene end was trimmed by 5 bases and the J gene end by 1 base; junction bases not matched to a gene: 9. Germline V gives CDR1 SEHNR, CDR2 FQNEAQ (reference sequence). The CDR3 sequence is 16 residues long.

V is TRBV12-5 and J is TRBJ2-2, with D perhaps TRBD2 (5 bases). The germline V gene has CDR1 LGHNT and CDR2 FRNRAP. V was pared by 3 bases and J by 5 bases, with 19 bases between. The CDR3 sequence is 17 residues long. The CDR3 DNA reads as TGTGCTAGTGGTTTTGGGCCGGAGCGGCTGCCTACCGGGGAGCTGTTTTTT. Amino acids: CASGFGPERLPTGELFF.

The CDR3 DNA sequence: TGTGCCAGCAGCTTAGCCATCCCGGGACAGGGAGTTCTGACCGGGGAGCTGTTTTTT. As protein: CASSLAIPGQGVLTGELFF. This chain joins TRBV7-8 and TRBJ2-2; 9 bases are a match to TRBD1. Germline V gives CDR1 SGHVS, CDR2 FQNEAQ. The CDR3 has 19 residues. The ends lost 0 bases at V and 5 bases at J; junction bases unmatched: 13.

This clone was seen only a few times. The V call is TRBV19, the J call TRBJ1-4; 10 positions match TRBD1. Per the germline V gene, CDR1 is LNHDA and CDR2 is SQIVND (reference sequence). The CDR3 runs to 18 residues. V dropped 3 bases and J dropped 3; count of bases not matched to a gene: 10. This CDR3 is CASSIITGQGRANEKLFF. CDR3 DNA sequence: TGTGCCAGTAGTATCATCACGGGACAGGGGCGGGCTAATGAAAAACTGTTTTTT.

The CDR3 sequence is CASSYSTTPGYGYTF. In DNA, the CDR3 is TGTGCCAGCAGTTACTCGACTACGCCAGGCTATGGCTACACCTTC. The rearrangement joins TRBV6-5 to TRBJ1-2; D is unclear. CDR1 MNHEY and CDR2 SVGAGI come from the germline V gene. The CDR3 is 15 amino acids. V shed 0 bases and J shed 4 bases, with 12 bases lying between them.

The J gene is TRBJ2-1, the V gene TRBV5-1, with TRBD2 matching 14 bases. V was clipped by 7 bases and J by 7 bases; unmatched bases: 1. The CDR3 length is 13 residues. Per the germline V gene, CDR1 is SGHRS and CDR2 is YFSETQ. The CDR3 bases are TGCGCCAGCGGACTAGCGGGGGGAAATGAGCAGTTCTTC. Protein: CASGLAGGNEQFF.

This rearrangement joins TRBV27 to TRBJ2-1; D is ambiguous. Trimming shortened V by 8 bases and J by 3 bases, and 11 bases separated the two germline ends. The CDR3 spans 13 residues. From germline, CDR1 is MNHEY and CDR2 SMNVEV (reference sequence). The CDR3 loop is CASSSSSYNEQFF. CDR3 bases: TGTGCCAGCTCCTCGTCTAGCTACAATGAGCAGTTCTTC.

The chain recombines TRBV4-3 with TRBJ2-7; 8 bases agree with TRBD1. Germline CDR1 reads LGHNA; CDR2 reads YSLEER. The CDR3 length is 14 residues. The V and J ends lost 4 bases and 6 bases, in that order; junction bases with no gene match: 8. The CDR3 coding sequence is TGCGCCAGCAGCCCTGGACAGGGTAAGGGCGAGCAGTACTTC. Translated: CASSPGQGKGEQYF.

This clone was observed once. The chain carries TRBV10-3 and TRBJ2-1; 15 nucleotides line up with TRBD2. This CDR3 is built from 19 residues. CDR1 ENHRY and CDR2 SYGVKD come from the germline V gene. V was clipped by 3 bases and J by 2 bases; unmatched bases: 8. The CDR3 bases are TGTGCCATCAGTGACCCAGGACTAGCGGGGGGGATAACCTACAATGAGCAGTTCTTC. Translated: CAISDPGLAGGITYNEQFF.

The V gene is TRBV27, the J gene TRBJ2-3; no clear D gene. Germline V gene sequence: CDR1 MNHEY, CDR2 SMNVEV (reference sequence). Trimming left V 8 bases short and J 0 bases short, with 12 bases between. There are 14 residues in the CDR3. CDR3 DNA: TGTGCCAGCGCCTTGAAGCCAAGCACAGATACGCAGTATTTT. This translates into CASALKPSTDTQYF.

Notes on this clone: One junction end does not reproduce the germline sequence, and a read error may be involved. The chain uses TRBV7-7 and TRBJ2-3; D remains ambiguous. From germline, CDR1 is SSHAT and CDR2 FNYEAQ (reference sequence). The CDR3 has 15 amino acids. This CDR3 reads CASSLNPPRTDTQYF. The CDR3 DNA is TGTGCTAGCAGCTTAAATCCACCACGGACAGATACGCAGTATTTT. Full variable domain (missing parts from reference TRBV7-7 and TRBJ2-3): GAGVSQSPRYKVTKRGQDVTLRCDPISSHATLYWYQQALGQGPEFLTYFNYEAQPDKSGLPSDRFSAERPEGSISTLTIQRTEQRDSAMYRCASSLNPPRTDTQYFGPGTRLTVL.

This CDR3 is CASSSGEQYF. The CDR3 DNA is TGTGCCAGCAGTTCGGGAGAGCAGTACTTC. The gene calls are TRBV6-6 and TRBJ2-7; TRBD2 might be the D (5 bases). Germline assignment: CDR1 MNHNY and CDR2 SVGAGI (reference sequence). The CDR3 sequence is 10 residues long. Trimming took off 4 bases at V and 7 bases at J, with 5 bases between the two ends.

This clone was found a few times. J is TRBJ2-7 and V is TRBV14; 8 positions agree with TRBD1. J was trimmed by 6 bases and V by 4 bases; bases with no gene match: 11. CDR1 is SGHDN and CDR2 is FVKESK in the germline V gene. The CDR3 runs 15 residues. CDR3 residues: CASSPHERTGLEQYF. CDR3 nucleotides: TGTGCCAGCAGCCCACATGAACGGACAGGGCTCGAGCAGTACTTC. Based on the CDR3 plus reference TRBV14 and TRBJ2-7, the full variable domain is EAGVTQFPSHSVIEKGQTVTLRCDPISGHDNLYWYRRVMGKEIKFLLHFVKESKQDESGMPNNRFLAERTGGTYSTLKVQPAELEDSGVYFCASSPHERTGLEQYFGPGTRLTVT.

This clone was observed a single time. The CDR3 is CASSLLNSPLHF. The CDR3 region has the DNA TGTGCCAGCAGCCTTCTGAATTCACCCCTCCACTTT. V is TRBV7-6 and J is TRBJ1-6; no definite D call. Trimming removed 5 bases at V and 7 bases at J, with 6 bases between. The CDR3 extends over 12 amino acids. CDR1 is SGHVS and CDR2 is FNYEAQ in the germline V gene.

This chain uses TRBV6-5 with TRBJ2-2; D is ambiguous. The CDR3 covers 13 residues. Trimming took 4 bases from V and 5 from J, leaving 8 bases between them. Germline-derived CDR1 and CDR2 are MNHEY and SVGAGI. The CDR3 is CASSLPQTGELFF. The CDR3 coding sequence is TGTGCCAGCAGTTTGCCCCAGACCGGGGAGCTGTTTTTT.

The V and J genes are TRBV4-1 and TRBJ2-3; weak D call: TRBD1 (6 bases). Germline CDR1 is MGHRA and CDR2 is YSYEKL. The CDR3 contains 14 residues. V lost 3 bases and J lost 3, with 10 bases in between. DNA for the CDR3: TGCGCCAGCAGCCAGGCTGGACAGACAGATACGCAGTATTTT. This encodes CASSQAGQTDTQYF.

The V gene is TRBV11-2, the J gene TRBJ1-2; D might be TRBD1 (6 bases). Germline V gene sequence: CDR1 SGHAT, CDR2 FQNNGV. V dropped 3 bases and J dropped 4 bases, with 12 bases sitting between them. The CDR3 is 14 residues long. The CDR3 loop is CASSLSGGVYGYTF. The CDR3 bases are TGTGCCAGCAGCTTGTCTGGGGGCGTCTATGGCTACACCTTC.

V usage is TRBV4-2 and J usage is TRBJ2-3; 8 nucleotides align to TRBD1. The trim removed 0 bases at V and 2 bases at J, leaving 7 bases unmatched. This CDR3 has 17 amino acids. CDR1 is LGHNA, CDR2 YNFKEQ, per germline. The DNA for the CDR3 is TGTGCCAGCAGCCAAGATGGGGGGACAGGCCTCACAGATACGCAGTATTTT. This gives the protein CASSQDGGTGLTDTQYF.

This chain uses TRBV4-3 with TRBJ1-4; 11 bases match TRBD1. CDR1 is LGHNA, CDR2 YSLEER, per germline. V lost 0 bases to trimming and J lost 8 bases; unmatched junction nucleotides: 8. The CDR3 runs to 17 residues. As DNA, the CDR3 is TGCGCCAGCAGCCAAGATGTGTTGGACAGGGGGCCGGAAAAACTGTTTTTT. Amino acids: CASSQDVLDRGPEKLFF.

This rearrangement joins TRBV4-3 to TRBJ2-2; D gene uncertain. V was cut by 0 bases and J by 1 base, with 9 bases left in between. The CDR3 extends over 16 amino acids. The germline gives CDR1 LGHNA, CDR2 YSLEER. CDR3 DNA sequence: TGCGCCAGCAGCCAAGAGGTAGTGCTGAACACCGGGGAGCTGTTTTTT. As protein: CASSQEVVLNTGELFF.

This chain links TRBV6-4 with TRBJ1-1; D is uncertain. Germline-derived CDR1 and CDR2 are MRHNA and SNTAGT. The length of the CDR3 is 12 residues. V dropped 10 bases and J dropped 2 bases, with 11 bases sitting between them. CDR3 protein: CATSPGNTEAFF. CDR3 bases: TGTGCCACTTCTCCAGGTAACACTGAAGCTTTCTTT.

The V and J genes are TRBV7-8 and TRBJ1-1; a possible D gene is TRBD1 (5 bases). The germline CDR1 and CDR2 sequences are SGHVS and FQNEAQ. CDR3 length: 15 residues. V was clipped by 4 bases and J by 0 bases, with 12 bases between them. CDR3 residues: CASSWRGGVNTEAFF. CDR3 in DNA: TGTGCCAGCAGCTGGCGGGGAGGGGTGAACACTGAAGCTTTCTTT.

This chain links TRBV5-1 with TRBJ2-2, with D unclear. This CDR3 region has 13 residues. CDR1 is SGHRS and CDR2 is YFSETQ in the germline V gene. The V gene lost 4 bases and the J gene lost 0 bases, with 4 bases spanning the gap. CDR3 coding DNA: TGCGCCAGCAGCCACTCGAACACCGGGGAGCTGTTTTTT. Protein sequence: CASSHSNTGELFF.

The chain joins TRBV4-1 to TRBJ1-1; TRBD1 matches at 7 bases. V dropped 2 bases and J dropped 0; count of bases not matched to a gene: 9. The germline V gene encodes CDR1 MGHRA and CDR2 YSYEKL. This CDR3 region has 17 residues. The CDR3 sequence: CASSQTPTGSMNTEAFF. The CDR3 coding sequence is TGCGCCAGCAGCCAAACTCCGACAGGGTCCATGAACACTGAAGCTTTCTTT.

This chain uses TRBV5-4 with TRBJ2-7; 7 nucleotides align to TRBD1. There are 15 residues in the CDR3. The germline CDR1 and CDR2 sequences are SGHNT and YYREEE (reference sequence). The trim removed 4 bases at V and 4 bases at J, leaving 11 bases unmatched. The CDR3: CASSTTGVRQYEQYF. CDR3 coding DNA: TGTGCCAGCAGCACAACAGGGGTCCGACAATACGAGCAGTACTTC.

J is TRBJ1-2 and V is TRBV10-3; 7 nucleotides align to TRBD1. V shed 0 bases and J 0 bases; nucleotides not matched to a gene: 1. Germline CDR1 reads ENHRY; CDR2 reads SYGVKD. CDR3 length: 15 amino acids. The CDR3 sequence: CAISESGTANYGYTF. CDR3 coding DNA: TGTGCCATCAGTGAGTCAGGGACAGCTAACTATGGCTACACCTTC.